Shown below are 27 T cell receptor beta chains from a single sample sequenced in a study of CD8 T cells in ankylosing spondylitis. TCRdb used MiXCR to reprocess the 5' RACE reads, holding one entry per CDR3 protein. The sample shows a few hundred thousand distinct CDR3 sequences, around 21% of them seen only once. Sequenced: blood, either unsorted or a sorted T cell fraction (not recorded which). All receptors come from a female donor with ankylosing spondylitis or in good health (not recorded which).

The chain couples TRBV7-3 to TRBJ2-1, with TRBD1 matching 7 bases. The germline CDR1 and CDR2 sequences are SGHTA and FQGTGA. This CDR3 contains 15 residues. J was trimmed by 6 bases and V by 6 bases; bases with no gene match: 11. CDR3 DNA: TGTGCCAGCAGTACAGGGGTGGTTGAGCTCAATGAGCAGTTCTTC. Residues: CASSTGVVELNEQFF.

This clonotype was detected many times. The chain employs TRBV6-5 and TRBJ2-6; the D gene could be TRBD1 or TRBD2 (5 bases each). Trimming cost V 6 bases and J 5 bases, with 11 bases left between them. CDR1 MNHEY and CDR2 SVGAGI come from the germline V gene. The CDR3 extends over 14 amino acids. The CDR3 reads CASRAGSRANVLTF. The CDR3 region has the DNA TGTGCCAGCAGGGCAGGGAGCAGGGCCAACGTCCTGACTTTC.

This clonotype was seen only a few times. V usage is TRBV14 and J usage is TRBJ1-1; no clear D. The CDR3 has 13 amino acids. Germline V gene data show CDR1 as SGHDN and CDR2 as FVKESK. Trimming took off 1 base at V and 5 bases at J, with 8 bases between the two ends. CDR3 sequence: CASSQGRFTEAFF. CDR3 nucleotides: TGTGCCAGCAGCCAAGGCCGTTTTACTGAAGCTTTCTTT.

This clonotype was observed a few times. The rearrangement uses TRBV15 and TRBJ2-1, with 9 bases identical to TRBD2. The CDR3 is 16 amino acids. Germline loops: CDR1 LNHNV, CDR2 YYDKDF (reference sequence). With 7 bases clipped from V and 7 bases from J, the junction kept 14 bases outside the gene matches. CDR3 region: CATTHGGGRGKNEQFF. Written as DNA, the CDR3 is TGTGCCACCACCCACGGGGGCGGGAGGGGAAAAAATGAGCAGTTCTTC.

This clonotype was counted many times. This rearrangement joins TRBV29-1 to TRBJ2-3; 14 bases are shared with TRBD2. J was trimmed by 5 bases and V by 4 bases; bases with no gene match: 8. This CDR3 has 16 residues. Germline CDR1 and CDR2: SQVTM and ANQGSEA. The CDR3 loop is CSVVGGLAGGIDTQYF. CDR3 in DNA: TGCAGCGTTGTAGGAGGACTAGCGGGAGGAATAGATACGCAGTATTTT.

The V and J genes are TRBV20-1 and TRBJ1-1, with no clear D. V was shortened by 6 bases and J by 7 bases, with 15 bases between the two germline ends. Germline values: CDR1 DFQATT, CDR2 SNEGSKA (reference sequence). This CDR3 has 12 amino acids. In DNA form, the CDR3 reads TGCAGTGCCACAGCAACCGTAGATGAAGCTTTCTTT. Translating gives CSATATVDEAFF.

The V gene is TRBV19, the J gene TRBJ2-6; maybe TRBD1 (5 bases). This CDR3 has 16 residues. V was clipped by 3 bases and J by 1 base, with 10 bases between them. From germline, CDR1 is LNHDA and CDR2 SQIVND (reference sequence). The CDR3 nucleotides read TGTGCCAGTAGTATTCGACAGCCGTCTGGGGCCAACGTCCTGACTTTC. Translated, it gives CASSIRQPSGANVLTF.

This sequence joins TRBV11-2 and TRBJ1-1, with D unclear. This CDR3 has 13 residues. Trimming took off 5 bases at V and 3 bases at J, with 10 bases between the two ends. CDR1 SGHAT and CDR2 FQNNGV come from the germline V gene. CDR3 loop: CASSRDTDTEAFF. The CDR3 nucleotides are TGTGCCAGCAGCCGCGACACTGACACTGAAGCTTTCTTT.

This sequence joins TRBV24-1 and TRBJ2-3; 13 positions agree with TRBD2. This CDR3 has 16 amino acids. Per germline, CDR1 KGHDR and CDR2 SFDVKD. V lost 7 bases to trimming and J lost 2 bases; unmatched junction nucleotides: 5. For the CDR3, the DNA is TGTGCCACCAGCCCGGGACTAGCGGGAATCACAGATACGCAGTATTTT. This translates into CATSPGLAGITDTQYF.

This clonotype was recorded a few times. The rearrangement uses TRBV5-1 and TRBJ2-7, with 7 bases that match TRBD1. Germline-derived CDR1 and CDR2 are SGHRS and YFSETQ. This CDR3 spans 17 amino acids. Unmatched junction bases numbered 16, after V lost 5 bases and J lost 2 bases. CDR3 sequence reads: CASSDLQTGDLTYEQYF. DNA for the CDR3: TGCGCCAGCAGTGACCTCCAAACAGGGGACCTAACCTACGAGCAGTACTTC.

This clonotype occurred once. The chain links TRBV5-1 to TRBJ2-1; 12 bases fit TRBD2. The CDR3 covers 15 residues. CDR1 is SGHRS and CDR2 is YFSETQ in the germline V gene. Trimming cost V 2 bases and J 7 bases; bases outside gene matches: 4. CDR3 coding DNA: TGCGCCAGCAGCTTTAGACTAGCGGGAGTAAATGAGCAGTTCTTC. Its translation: CASSFRLAGVNEQFF.

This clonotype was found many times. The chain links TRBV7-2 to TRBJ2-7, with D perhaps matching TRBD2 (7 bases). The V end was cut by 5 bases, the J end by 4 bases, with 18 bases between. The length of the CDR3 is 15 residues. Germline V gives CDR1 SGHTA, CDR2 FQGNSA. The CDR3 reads CASSAYYRGAYEQYF. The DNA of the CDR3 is TGTGCCAGCAGCGCCTATTACCGGGGGGCTTACGAGCAGTACTTC.

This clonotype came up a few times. CDR3 in amino acids: CASSPTWGAEAFF. DNA for the CDR3: TGTGCCAGCTCACCGACGTGGGGGGCTGAAGCTTTCTTT. This chain uses TRBV18 with TRBJ1-1; TRBD1 might be the D (5 bases). Between the trimmed V and J ends, which lost 3 bases and 6 bases, there was a span of 11 bases. The CDR3 runs 13 residues. The germline V gene has CDR1 KGHSH and CDR2 LQKENI.

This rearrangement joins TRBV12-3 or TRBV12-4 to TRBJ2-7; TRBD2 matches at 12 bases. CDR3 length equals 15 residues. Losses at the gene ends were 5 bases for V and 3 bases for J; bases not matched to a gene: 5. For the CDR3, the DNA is TGTGCCAGCAGTGCCTGGACTAGCGGGAACTACGAGCAGTACTTC. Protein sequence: CASSAWTSGNYEQYF.

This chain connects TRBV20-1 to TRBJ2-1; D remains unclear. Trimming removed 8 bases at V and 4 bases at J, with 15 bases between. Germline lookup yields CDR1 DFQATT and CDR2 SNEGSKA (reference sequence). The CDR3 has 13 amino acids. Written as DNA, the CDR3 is TGCAGTACCAGCCTTCCCCGTTACAATGAGCAGTTCTTC. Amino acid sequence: CSTSLPRYNEQFF.

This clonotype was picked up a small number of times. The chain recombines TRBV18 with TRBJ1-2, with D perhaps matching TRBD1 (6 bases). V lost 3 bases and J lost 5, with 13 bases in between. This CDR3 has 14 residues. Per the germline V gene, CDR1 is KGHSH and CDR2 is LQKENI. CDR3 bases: TGTGCCAGCTCACCCCGGGACAATGGATATGGCTACACCTTC. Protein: CASSPRDNGYGYTF.

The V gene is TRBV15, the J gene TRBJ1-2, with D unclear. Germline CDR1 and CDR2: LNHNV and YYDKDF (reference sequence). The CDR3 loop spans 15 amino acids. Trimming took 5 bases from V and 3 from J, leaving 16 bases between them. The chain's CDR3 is CATSSPSRHDYGYTF. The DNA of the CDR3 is TGTGCCACCAGCTCACCCAGTAGACACGACTATGGCTACACCTTC.

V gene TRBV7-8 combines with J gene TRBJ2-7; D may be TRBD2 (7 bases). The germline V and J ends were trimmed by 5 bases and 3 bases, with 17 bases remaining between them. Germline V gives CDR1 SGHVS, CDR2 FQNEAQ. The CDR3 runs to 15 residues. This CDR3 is CASSPRGGGSYEQYF. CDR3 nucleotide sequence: TGTGCCAGCAGCCCCCGAGGGGGGGGCAGCTACGAGCAGTACTTC.

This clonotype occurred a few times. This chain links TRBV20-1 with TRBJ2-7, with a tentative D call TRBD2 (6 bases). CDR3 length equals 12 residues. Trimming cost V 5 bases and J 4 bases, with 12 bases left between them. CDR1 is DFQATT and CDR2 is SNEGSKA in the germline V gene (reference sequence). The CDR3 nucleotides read TGCAGTGCTGGAGGGGATATATACGAGCAGTACTTC. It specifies CSAGGDIYEQYF.

The CDR3 protein is CASSLAGTILLGQFF. DNA for the CDR3: TGTGCCAGCAGTCTCGCCGGGACTATTCTCTTAGGGCAGTTCTTC. The V call is TRBV12-3 or TRBV12-4, the J call TRBJ2-1; 7 bases are a match to TRBD2. Unmatched junction bases numbered 16, after V lost 5 bases and J lost 12 bases. CDR3 length equals 15 residues.

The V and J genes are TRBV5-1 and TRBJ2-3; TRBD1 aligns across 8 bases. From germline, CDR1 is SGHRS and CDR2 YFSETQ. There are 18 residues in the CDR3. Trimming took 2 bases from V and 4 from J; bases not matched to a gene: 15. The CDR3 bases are TGCGCCAGCAGCTTAGACAGGGGCCTCTCCCTTCTGCCAGATACGCAGTATTTT. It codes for CASSLDRGLSLLPDTQYF.

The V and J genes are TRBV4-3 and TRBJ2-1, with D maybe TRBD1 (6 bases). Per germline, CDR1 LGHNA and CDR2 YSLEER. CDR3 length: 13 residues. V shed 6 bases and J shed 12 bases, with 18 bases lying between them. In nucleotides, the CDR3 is TGCGCCAGCAGACCCCCGACAGGCGTTTTGCAGTTCTTC. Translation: CASRPPTGVLQFF.

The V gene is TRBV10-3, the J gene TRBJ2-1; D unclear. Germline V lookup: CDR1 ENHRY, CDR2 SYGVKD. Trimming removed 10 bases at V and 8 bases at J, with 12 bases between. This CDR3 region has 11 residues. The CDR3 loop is CARPGPHEQFF. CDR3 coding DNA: TGTGCCAGGCCCGGACCCCATGAGCAGTTCTTC.

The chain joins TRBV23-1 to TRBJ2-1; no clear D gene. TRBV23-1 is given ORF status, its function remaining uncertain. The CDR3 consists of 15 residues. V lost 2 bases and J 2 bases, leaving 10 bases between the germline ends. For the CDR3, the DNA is TGCGCCAGCAGTCAAATCTCACCCCCCTACAATGAGCAGTTCTTC. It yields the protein CASSQISPPYNEQFF.

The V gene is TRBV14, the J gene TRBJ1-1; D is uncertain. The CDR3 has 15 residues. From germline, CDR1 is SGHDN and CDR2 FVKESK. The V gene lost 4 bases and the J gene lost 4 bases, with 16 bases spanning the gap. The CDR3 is CASSLRLGKGTEAFF. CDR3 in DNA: TGTGCCAGCAGCCTTCGACTGGGAAAAGGCACTGAAGCTTTCTTT.

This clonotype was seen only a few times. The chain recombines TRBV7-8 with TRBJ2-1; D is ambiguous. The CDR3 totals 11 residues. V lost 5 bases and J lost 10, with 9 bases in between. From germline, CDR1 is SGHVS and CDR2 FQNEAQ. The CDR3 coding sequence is TGTGCCAGCAGCCGTATAGACGAGCAGTTCTTC. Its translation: CASSRIDEQFF.

CDR3 amino acids: CASSPLPSGGGGQFF. CDR3 bases: TGTGCCAGCAGCCCCCTACCTAGCGGGGGGGGAGGGCAGTTCTTC. The rearrangement joins TRBV7-2 to TRBJ2-1; TRBD2 aligns across 12 bases. The germline V gene has CDR1 SGHTA and CDR2 FQGNSA. The CDR3 totals 15 residues. Trimming took 5 bases from V and 12 from J; bases not matched to a gene: 11.